This entry concerns a single TCR beta chain. The PCR used 60 Vbeta and 13 Jbeta primers. Authors' analysis steps: In a later analysis, about 9.9 million of tens of millions of unique beta chains occurred in at least two donors. Sequenced by immunoSEQ multiplex PCR; TCRdb stores in-frame clones only, minus some. V and J calls and clone size are given by that table; D and trimming were obtained from the DNA. The data contain some 190,000 clones, roughly 82% of them singletons. The data belong to a study of cytomegalovirus exposure and HLA in healthy donors. Germline CDR1 MNHNY, CDR2 SVGAGI (reference sequence). This CDR3 contains 15 residues. V shed 0 bases and J shed 0 bases, with 9 bases lying between them.

The chain has TRBV6-6 and TRBJ2-7; a possible D gene is TRBD1 (5 bases). The sequencing sample was made of PBMCs. This TCR was recovered from a man aged 40-50 years in good health and CMV-seronegative. CDR3 protein: CASSYSIDSSYEQYF. The CDR3 DNA follows: TGTGCCAGCAGTTACTCGATCGACAGCTCCTACGAGCAGTACTTC.